Included here is one TCR beta chain sequence, with context. Time point specified: pre-treatment sample, taken before nivolumab and TIL therapy. This specimen comes from a study of TIL therapy for anti-PD-1-resistant metastatic lung cancer. Sequencing used immunoSEQ v3. Sequencing used immunoSEQ multiplex PCR; TCRdb keeps in-frame clones, though not all of them. The table shows 45,000 to 75,000 clones, with roughly two thirds occurring only once. The CDR3 spans 12 residues. V dropped 3 bases and J dropped 4 bases, with 4 bases sitting between them. Per germline, CDR1 MGHDK and CDR2 SYGVNS. The V gene is TRBV25-1, the J gene TRBJ1-3; D is unresolved. This sequence was found in a person aged 25-80 years with non-small cell lung cancer. Source: blood, taken at baseline. The DNA for the CDR3 is TGTGCCAGCAGTGAGAACGGAAACACCATATATTTT. Its translation: CASSENGNTIYF.